A single sample is the source of the 16 T cell receptor beta chains below, sequenced in a study of cytomegalovirus exposure and HLA in healthy donors. Researchers ran the PCR with 60 Vbeta and 13 Jbeta primers. Clones were sequenced by immunoSEQ multiplex PCR, and TCRdb holds only the in-frame ones, with some missing. The sample lists 180,000 or so clones, about four fifths seen once, with roughly 2.7% in the top ten. Sequencing was carried out using PBMCs. These TCRs come from a female donor in good health and CMV-seronegative.

This chain joins TRBV18 and TRBJ2-1, with a weak D call TRBD1 (6 bases). This CDR3 contains 16 residues. Germline assignment: CDR1 KGHSH and CDR2 LQKENI. V gave up 6 bases and J gave up 6 bases, with 21 bases separating them. The CDR3: CASSTRLGQGINEQFF. The DNA for the CDR3 is TGTGCCAGCTCGACCCGTCTAGGGCAGGGGATCAATGAGCAGTTCTTC.

The V gene is TRBV28, the J gene TRBJ2-5; 9 bases line up with TRBD1. The ends lost 2 bases at V and 5 bases at J; junction bases unmatched: 3. This CDR3 is 14 amino acids long. Germline V gene lookup returns CDR1 MDHEN and CDR2 SYDVKM. The CDR3 protein is CASSLTGTGETQYF. In nucleotides, the CDR3 is TGTGCCAGCAGTTTAACGGGGACAGGGGAGACCCAGTACTTC.

This chain connects TRBV5-8 to TRBJ2-1; tentative D call: TRBD2 (7 bases). V lost 5 bases and J lost 6, with 24 bases in between. Germline CDR1 and CDR2: SGHTS and YDEGEE. The CDR3 is 17 residues long. This CDR3 reads CASSSRRGAPWGNEQFF. Here the CDR3 DNA reads TGTGCCAGCAGTTCCCGACGGGGGGCTCCTTGGGGCAATGAGCAGTTCTTC.

The genes are TRBV5-1 and TRBJ2-7; tentative D call: TRBD2 (7 bases). The CDR3 is 15 residues long. From germline, CDR1 is SGHRS and CDR2 YFSETQ. Trimming removed 0 bases from V and 1 base from J, with 11 bases in between. The DNA of the CDR3 is TGCGCCAGCAGCTTGGGTGCGGGGGCGTCCTACGAGCAGTACTTC. Amino acids: CASSLGAGASYEQYF.

The chain employs TRBV10-2 and TRBJ2-2; TRBD1 matches at 7 bases. CDR3 size: 17 residues. Per the germline V gene, CDR1 is WSHSY and CDR2 is SAAADI. V lost 6 bases, J lost 8 bases, and 18 bases stayed unmatched. CDR3 amino acids: CASRGGVQSDALGELFF. CDR3 coding DNA: TGCGCCAGCAGAGGGGGCGTGCAATCAGACGCTTTAGGGGAGCTGTTTTTT.

This chain connects TRBV6-4 to TRBJ2-3; D might be TRBD2 (5 bases). The CDR3 spans 13 residues. The V end lost 4 bases, the J end lost 2 bases, and 7 bases lay between the germline ends. Per germline, CDR1 MRHNA and CDR2 SNTAGT. Written as DNA, the CDR3 is TGTGCCAGCAGTGTAGCGAACACAGATACGCAGTATTTT. Translated: CASSVANTDTQYF.

CDR3 in amino acids: CASSSTGGLYSPLHF. The CDR3 coding sequence is TGTGCCAGCAGCTCGACAGGGGGCTTATATTCACCCCTCCACTTT. This chain uses TRBV11-2 with TRBJ1-6, with TRBD1 identical over 10 bases. V trimming: 4 bases; J trimming: 8 bases; junction bases outside the gene matches: 5. CDR3 length: 15 amino acids. Germline CDR1 and CDR2: SGHAT and FQNNGV.

The rearrangement joins TRBV6-5 to TRBJ1-1, with D perhaps matching TRBD1 (5 bases). The CDR3 spans 14 residues. Trimming removed 2 bases from V and 8 bases from J, with 15 bases in between. The germline V gene encodes CDR1 MNHEY and CDR2 SVGAGI. The CDR3 region is CASSYHTQRGEAFF. The DNA of the CDR3 is TGTGCCAGCAGTTACCATACGCAAAGGGGAGAAGCTTTCTTT.

The rearrangement links TRBV11-2 to TRBJ1-6, with 9 bases aligning to TRBD1. The germline V gene has CDR1 SGHAT and CDR2 FQNNGV. Germline trimming cut 5 bases from V and 3 bases from J; bases unmatched to any gene: 2. The CDR3 sequence is 15 residues long. For the CDR3, the DNA is TGTGCCAGCAGCAAGGACAGGGGCTATAATTCACCCCTCCACTTT. It yields the protein CASSKDRGYNSPLHF.

This clone was picked up a small number of times. The rearrangement uses TRBV19 and TRBJ1-2; TRBD1 matches 9 bases. The V and J ends lost 3 bases and 5 bases, in that order; junction bases with no gene match: 16. CDR3 length equals 18 residues. Germline CDR1 reads LNHDA; CDR2 reads SQIVND (reference sequence). CDR3 region: CASSIVSPGQGLAYGYTF. The CDR3 coding sequence is TGTGCCAGTAGTATTGTCTCTCCCGGACAGGGGTTAGCTTATGGCTACACCTTC.

This sequence joins TRBV5-1 and TRBJ2-7, with 7 nucleotides matching TRBD1. Germline CDR1 SGHRS, CDR2 YFSETQ. V lost 4 bases to trimming and J lost 5 bases; unmatched junction nucleotides: 12. The CDR3 is 15 amino acids. The CDR3 reads CASSTRQGLEHEQYF. CDR3 DNA: TGCGCCAGCAGCACCAGACAGGGTTTGGAGCACGAGCAGTACTTC.

This sequence joins TRBV5-8 and TRBJ2-7; TRBD1 agrees at 9 bases. The J segment lost 3 bases and the V segment lost 4 bases, leaving 5 bases of the junction unmatched. Germline V lookup: CDR1 SGHTS, CDR2 YDEGEE. The CDR3 runs to 14 residues. CDR3 DNA: TGTGCCAGCAGCCCCACGGGACAGGGCTACGAGCAGTACTTC. Encoded protein: CASSPTGQGYEQYF.

This clone was recorded only once. In DNA form, the CDR3 reads TGTGCCAGCAGTTTTGGAGGGGTCGGCGGAGGAAAGCAGTACTTC. Residues: CASSFGGVGGGKQYF. V usage is TRBV27 and J usage is TRBJ2-7; D may be TRBD2 (6 bases). The CDR3 totals 15 residues. Trimming shortened V by 3 bases and J by 8 bases, and 20 bases separated the two germline ends. Germline values: CDR1 MNHEY, CDR2 SMNVEV (reference sequence).

About this clone: An end of the junction differs from the germline gene, which may be a read error. This chain's CDR3 is CSSSPLGWAEAFF. The CDR3 region has the DNA TGTTCCAGCAGCCCACTAGGTTGGGCTGAAGCTTTCTTT. The V gene is TRBV7-9, the J gene TRBJ1-1; D call uncertain. The CDR3 is 13 residues long. Germline values: CDR1 SEHNR, CDR2 FQNEAQ (reference sequence). Variable domain in full (rest from reference TRBV7-9 and TRBJ1-1): DTGVSQNPRHKITKRGQNVTFRCDPISEHNRLYWYRQTLGQGPEFLTYFQNEAQLEKSRLLSDRFSAERPKGSFSTLEIQRTEQGDSAMYLCSSSPLGWAEAFFGQGTRLTVV.

The V call is TRBV25-1, the J call TRBJ1-4, with D possibly being TRBD1 (5 bases). This CDR3 is built from 14 residues. The V gene lost 6 bases and the J gene lost 0 bases, with 8 bases spanning the gap. CDR1 is MGHDK and CDR2 is SYGVNS in the germline V gene. The CDR3 nucleotides read TGTGCCAGCAGGGGGGGATCAACTAATGAAAAACTGTTTTTT. It yields the protein CASRGGSTNEKLFF. Looking up the rest from reference TRBV25-1 and TRBJ1-4 gives the full variable domain: EADIYQTPRYLVIGTGKKITLECSQTMGHDKMYWYQQDPGMELHLIHYSYGVNSTEKGDLSSESTVSRIRTEHFPLTLESARPSHTSQYLCASRGGSTNEKLFFGSGTQLSVL.

The chain combines TRBV27 with TRBJ2-3, with 8 positions matching TRBD1. The CDR3 length is 15 residues. CDR1 and CDR2 from the germline V gene are MNHEY and SMNVEV (reference sequence). J lost 6 bases, V lost 4 bases, and 9 bases had no gene match. The CDR3 sequence: CASSSWTGRRDTQYF. CDR3 nucleotide sequence: TGTGCCAGCAGTTCTTGGACAGGGCGGCGGGATACGCAGTATTTT.